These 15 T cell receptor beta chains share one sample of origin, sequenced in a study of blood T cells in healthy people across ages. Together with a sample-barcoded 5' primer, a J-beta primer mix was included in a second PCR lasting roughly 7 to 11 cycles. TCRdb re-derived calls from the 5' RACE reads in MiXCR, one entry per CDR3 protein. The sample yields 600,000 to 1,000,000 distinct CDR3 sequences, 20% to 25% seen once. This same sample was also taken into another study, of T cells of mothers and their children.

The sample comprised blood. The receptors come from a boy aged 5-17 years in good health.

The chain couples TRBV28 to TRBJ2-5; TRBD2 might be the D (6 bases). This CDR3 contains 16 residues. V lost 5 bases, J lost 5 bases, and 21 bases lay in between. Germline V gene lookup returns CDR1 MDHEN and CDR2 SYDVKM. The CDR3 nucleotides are TGTGCCAGCAGTCCACGAGCTTCGGGAGTTCGCGAGACCCAGTACTTC. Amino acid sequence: CASSPRASGVRETQYF.

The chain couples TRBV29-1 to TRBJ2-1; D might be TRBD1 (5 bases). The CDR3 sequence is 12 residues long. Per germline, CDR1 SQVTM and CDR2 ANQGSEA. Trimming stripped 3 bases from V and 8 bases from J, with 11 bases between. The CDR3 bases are TGCAGCGTTGATGAAGGGGTTGATGAGCAGTTCTTC. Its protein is CSVDEGVDEQFF.

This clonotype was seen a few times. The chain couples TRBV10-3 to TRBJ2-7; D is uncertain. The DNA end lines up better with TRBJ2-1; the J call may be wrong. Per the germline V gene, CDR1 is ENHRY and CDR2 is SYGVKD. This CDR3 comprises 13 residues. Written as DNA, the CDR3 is TGTGCCATCAGTGAGTCAGGGTTAAATGAGCAGTTCTTC. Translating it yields CAISESGLNEQFF.

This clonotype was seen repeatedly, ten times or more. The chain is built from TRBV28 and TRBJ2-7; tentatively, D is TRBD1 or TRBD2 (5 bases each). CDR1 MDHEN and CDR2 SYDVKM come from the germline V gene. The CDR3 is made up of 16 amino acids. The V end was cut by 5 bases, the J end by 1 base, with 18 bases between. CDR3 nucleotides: TGTGCCAGCAGTCCCCGGGTGGGGGATTGGTCCTACGAGCAGTACTTC. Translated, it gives CASSPRVGDWSYEQYF.

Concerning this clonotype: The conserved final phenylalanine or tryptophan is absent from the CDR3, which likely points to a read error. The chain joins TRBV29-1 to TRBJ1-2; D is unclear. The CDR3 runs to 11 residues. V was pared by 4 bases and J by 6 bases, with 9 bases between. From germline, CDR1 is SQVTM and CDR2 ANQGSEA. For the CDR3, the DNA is TGCAGCGTTGGGAGGCGGGATGGCTACACCTCC. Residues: CSVGRRDGYTS.

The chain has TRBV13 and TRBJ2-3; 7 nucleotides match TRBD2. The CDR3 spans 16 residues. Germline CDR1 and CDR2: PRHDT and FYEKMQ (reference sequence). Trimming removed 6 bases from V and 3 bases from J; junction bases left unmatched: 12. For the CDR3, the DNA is TGTGCCAGCAGTTTTCTCACTCCCGGGGGGACAGATACGCAGTATTTT. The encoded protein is CASSFLTPGGTDTQYF.

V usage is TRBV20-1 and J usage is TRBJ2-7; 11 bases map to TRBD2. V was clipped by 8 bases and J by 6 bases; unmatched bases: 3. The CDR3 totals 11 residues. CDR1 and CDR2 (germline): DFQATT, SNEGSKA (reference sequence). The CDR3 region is CSSGLAAEQYF. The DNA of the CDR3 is TGCAGTTCGGGACTAGCGGCCGAGCAGTACTTC.

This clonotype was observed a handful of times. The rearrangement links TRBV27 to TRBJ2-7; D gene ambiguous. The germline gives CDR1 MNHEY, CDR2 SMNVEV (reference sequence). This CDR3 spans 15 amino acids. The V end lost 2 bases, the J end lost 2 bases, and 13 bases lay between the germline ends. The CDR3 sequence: CASSLMSASTYEQYF. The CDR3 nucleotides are TGTGCCAGCAGTTTAATGTCAGCTTCGACCTACGAGCAGTACTTC.

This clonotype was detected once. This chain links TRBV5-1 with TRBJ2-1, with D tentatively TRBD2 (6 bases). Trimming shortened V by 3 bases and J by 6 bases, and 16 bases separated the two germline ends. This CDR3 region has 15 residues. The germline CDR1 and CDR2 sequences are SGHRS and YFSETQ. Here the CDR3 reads CASSSGTLGGNEQFF. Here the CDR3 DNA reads TGCGCCAGCAGCTCGGGGACCCTCGGGGGCAATGAGCAGTTCTTC.

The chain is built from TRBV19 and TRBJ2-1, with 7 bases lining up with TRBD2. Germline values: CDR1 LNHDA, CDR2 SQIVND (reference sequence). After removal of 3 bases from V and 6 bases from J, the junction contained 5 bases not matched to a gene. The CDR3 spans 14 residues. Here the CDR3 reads CASSMGLPANEQFF. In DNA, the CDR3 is TGTGCCAGTAGTATGGGACTACCAGCCAATGAGCAGTTCTTC.

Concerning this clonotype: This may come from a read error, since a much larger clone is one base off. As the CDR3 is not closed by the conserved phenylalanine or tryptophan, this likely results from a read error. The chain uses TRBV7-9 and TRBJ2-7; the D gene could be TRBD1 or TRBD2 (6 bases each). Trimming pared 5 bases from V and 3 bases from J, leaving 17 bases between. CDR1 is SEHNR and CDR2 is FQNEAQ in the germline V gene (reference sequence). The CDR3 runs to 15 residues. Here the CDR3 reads CASSPGHLGGYEQYL. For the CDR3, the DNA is TGTGCCAGCAGCCCGGGACACCTGGGGGGCTACGAGCAGTACCTC.

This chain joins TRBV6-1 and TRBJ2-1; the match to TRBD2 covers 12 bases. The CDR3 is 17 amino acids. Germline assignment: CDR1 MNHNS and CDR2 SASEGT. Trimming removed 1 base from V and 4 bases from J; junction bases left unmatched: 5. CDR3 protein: CASSEEGTSGPYNEQFF. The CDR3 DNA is TGTGCCAGCAGTGAAGAAGGGACTAGCGGGCCTTACAATGAGCAGTTCTTC.

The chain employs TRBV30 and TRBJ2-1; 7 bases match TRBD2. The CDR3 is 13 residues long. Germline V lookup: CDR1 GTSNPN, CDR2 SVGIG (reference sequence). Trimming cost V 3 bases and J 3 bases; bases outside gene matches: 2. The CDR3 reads CAWSSGIYNEQFF. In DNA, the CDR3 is TGTGCCTGGAGCAGCGGGATCTACAATGAGCAGTTCTTC. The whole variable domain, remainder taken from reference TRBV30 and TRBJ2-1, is SQTIHQWPATLVQPVGSPLSLECTVEGTSNPNLYWYRQAAGRGLQLLFYSVGIGQISSEVPQNLSASRPQDRQFILSSKKLLLSDSGFYLCAWSSGIYNEQFFGPGTRLTVL.

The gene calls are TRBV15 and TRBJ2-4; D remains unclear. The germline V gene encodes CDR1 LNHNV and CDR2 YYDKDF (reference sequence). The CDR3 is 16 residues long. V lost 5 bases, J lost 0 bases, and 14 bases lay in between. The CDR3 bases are TGTGCCACCAGCCCCCGCGGTACCATAGCCAAAAACATTCAGTACTTC. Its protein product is CATSPRGTIAKNIQYF.

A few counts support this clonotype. CDR3: CASSQEERGPYEQYF. In DNA form, the CDR3 reads TGTGCCAGCAGCCAAGAGGAAAGGGGACCCTACGAGCAGTACTTC. This chain connects TRBV14 to TRBJ2-5, with D possibly being TRBD1 or TRBD2 (5 bases each). With the DNA end fitting TRBJ2-7 better, the J assignment may be wrong. CDR3 size: 15 residues. The germline gives CDR1 SGHDN, CDR2 FVKESK.